This TCR beta chain was sequenced for a study of blood T cell repertoires in COVID-19. Study as a whole: The samples span acute and convalescent COVID-19 from the United States, Italy and Spain.

A word on this clone: Its ends do not fully match the called genes, so a read error is possible.

Measured with immunoSEQ multiplex PCR; TCRdb has only the in-frame clones, and not every one. Here the sample spans approximately 230,000 clones, over 80% being singletons. The CDR3 sequence is 13 residues long. Germline values: CDR1 SGHNT, CDR2 YENEEA. Everyone who took part was 18 to 89 years old, and they came from about two dozen US areas. Participants had their cohort set by participant-reported clinical history. The TCR sequence derives from a woman under 30 who had recovered from COVID-19. The chain combines TRBV11-3 with TRBJ1-2; TRBD1 agrees at 7 bases. The source material was PBMCs or T cells enriched from blood (not recorded which). This CDR3 is CASSLGVSGQESF. CDR3 coding DNA: TGTGCCAGCAGCTTAGGAGTCTCCGGACAGGAGTCCTTC.